The 14 T cell receptor beta chains presented below share a single source sample, sequenced in a study of human T cells and chemical hapten exposure (dated by TCRdb to 2020 to 2022). Unfractionated whole blood was collected in Tempus Blood RNA tubes, and total RNA was extracted from that blood. Receptors were amplified or captured by 5' RACE. Sequenced using an Illumina MiSeq. In-frame beta chains were kept once TCRdb had trimmed the public reads at Q25 with fastp and called clones with MiXCR. Every entry covers one CDR3 protein and lists the most common genes and DNA from its rows. This sample lists 65,000 to 90,000 distinct CDR3 sequences; roughly 15% were detected once. 6.5% to 7% of the sample is taken by the ten largest. The receptors were sampled from a female donor in good health.

This clonotype was seen a handful of times. The gene calls are TRBV18 and TRBJ2-1, with 9 bases lining up with TRBD1. The germline V gene has CDR1 KGHSH and CDR2 LQKENI. The CDR3 runs 13 residues. Trimming took 3 bases from V and 8 from J; bases not matched to a gene: 2. The DNA of the CDR3 is TGTGCCAGCTCACCTCGACAGGGGGATGAGCAGTTCTTC. Amino acid sequence: CASSPRQGDEQFF.

This clonotype was observed a few times. This chain links TRBV7-2 with TRBJ2-5, with 12 bases that match TRBD2. With V trimmed by 2 bases and J by 5 bases, 6 bases remained unmatched. The germline V gene encodes CDR1 SGHTA and CDR2 FQGNSA. The length of the CDR3 is 16 residues. Written as DNA, the CDR3 is TGTGCCAGCAGCTTATGGTCTAGCGGGAGGGGGGAGACCCAGTACTTC. As protein: CASSLWSSGRGETQYF.

This clonotype was seen a few times. The chain has TRBV25-1 and TRBJ2-5; D is unclear. The CDR3 extends over 12 amino acids. CDR1 is MGHDK and CDR2 is SYGVNS in the germline V gene. With 1 base removed from V and 5 bases from J, the gap between germline ends came to 5 bases. CDR3 region: CASSESPETQYF. The CDR3 coding sequence is TGTGCCAGCAGTGAATCCCCCGAGACCCAGTACTTC. Complete variable domain (other parts from reference TRBV25-1 and TRBJ2-5): EADIYQTPRYLVIGTGKKITLECSQTMGHDKMYWYQQDPGMELHLIHYSYGVNSTEKGDLSSESTVSRIRTEHFPLTLESARPSHTSQYLCASSESPETQYFGPGTRLLVL.

The gene calls are TRBV5-1 and TRBJ2-1, with TRBD2 matching 7 bases. CDR3 length equals 15 residues. Germline loops: CDR1 SGHRS, CDR2 YFSETQ. V was clipped by 0 bases and J by 10 bases; unmatched bases: 10. The CDR3 region has the DNA TGCGCCAGCAGCTTGGCAACCAGCGGGGCCACGGAGCAGTTCTTC. It is translated as CASSLATSGATEQFF.

This chain uses TRBV7-2 with TRBJ2-6; D perhaps matches TRBD2 (5 bases). Per germline, CDR1 SGHTA and CDR2 FQGNSA. This CDR3 contains 17 residues. V was pared by 3 bases and J by 0 bases, with 12 bases between. CDR3 bases: TGTGCCAGCAGCTTTCAAGGACTTCTCTCTGGGGCCAACGTCCTGACTTTC. Amino acid sequence: CASSFQGLLSGANVLTF.

The chain links TRBV5-4 to TRBJ2-3; 11 nucleotides align to TRBD2. Germline CDR1 and CDR2: SGHNT and YYREEE (reference sequence). The length of the CDR3 is 16 residues. With V trimmed by 4 bases and J by 0 bases, 4 bases remained unmatched. As DNA, the CDR3 is TGTGCCAGCAGCGGGACTAGCGGAGGAAGCACAGATACGCAGTATTTT. Amino acid sequence: CASSGTSGGSTDTQYF.

This clonotype was seen once. The gene calls are TRBV4-3 and TRBJ2-2; no definite D call. CDR1 and CDR2 from the germline V gene are LGHNA and YSLEER. The CDR3 consists of 16 residues. The germline V and J ends were trimmed by 0 bases and 0 bases, with 8 bases remaining between them. CDR3 residues: CASSQDSQANTGELFF. The DNA for the CDR3 is TGCGCCAGCAGCCAAGACAGCCAAGCGAACACCGGGGAGCTGTTTTTT.

This rearrangement joins TRBV30 to TRBJ2-3, with TRBD2 matching over 7 bases. Germline V gives CDR1 GTSNPN, CDR2 SVGIG (reference sequence). J lost 2 bases, V lost 3 bases, and 8 bases had no gene match. CDR3 size: 15 residues. The CDR3 here is CAWSYWGGVTDTQYF. The DNA of the CDR3 is TGTGCCTGGAGCTACTGGGGGGGGGTCACAGATACGCAGTATTTT.

This chain joins TRBV27 and TRBJ1-6, with 9 bases fitting TRBD1. The germline V gene encodes CDR1 MNHEY and CDR2 SMNVEV (reference sequence). This CDR3 spans 14 amino acids. Germline trimming cut 6 bases from V and 7 bases from J; bases unmatched to any gene: 4. CDR3 nucleotide sequence: TGTGCCAGCAGACTAGGACAGGGGAATTCACCCCTCCACTTT. Translated, it gives CASRLGQGNSPLHF.

The rearrangement links TRBV7-9 to TRBJ1-6; D may be TRBD1 (5 bases). The germline V gene encodes CDR1 SEHNR and CDR2 FQNEAQ (reference sequence). The CDR3 contains 15 residues. Trimming stripped 2 bases from V and 8 bases from J, with 13 bases between. Here the CDR3 reads CASSLFGARDSPLHF. CDR3 nucleotides: TGTGCCAGCAGCTTATTCGGGGCCCGGGATTCACCCCTCCACTTT. The variable domain in full, with the rest retrieved from reference TRBV7-9 and TRBJ1-6, is DTGVSQNPRHKITKRGQNVTFRCDPISEHNRLYWYRQTLGQGPEFLTYFQNEAQLEKSRLLSDRFSAERPKGSFSTLEIQRTEQGDSAMYLCASSLFGARDSPLHFGNGTRLTVT.

The V and J genes are TRBV20-1 and TRBJ1-6; 7 bases match TRBD1. The CDR3 has 13 residues. Germline CDR1 is DFQATT and CDR2 is SNEGSKA (reference sequence). The J segment lost 7 bases and the V segment lost 3 bases, leaving 3 bases of the junction unmatched. CDR3 sequence: CSARGQTNSPLHF. The DNA of the CDR3 is TGCAGTGCTAGGGGACAGACGAATTCACCCCTCCACTTT.

The rearrangement joins TRBV11-1 to TRBJ1-1, with D possibly TRBD1 on 6 matching bases. The CDR3 is 12 residues long. Germline V gives CDR1 SGHAT, CDR2 FQDESV (reference sequence). Trimming pared 6 bases from V and 3 bases from J, leaving 8 bases between. The CDR3 here is CASRDSYTEAFF. The CDR3 DNA follows: TGTGCCAGCAGGGACAGTTACACTGAAGCTTTCTTT.

The V call is TRBV6-1, the J call TRBJ1-2; perhaps TRBD1 as D (6 bases). With 3 bases removed from V and 4 bases from J, the gap between germline ends came to 15 bases. CDR1 is MNHNS, CDR2 SASEGT, per germline. The CDR3 contains 15 residues. The CDR3 is CASSEILQGIYGYTF. CDR3 DNA: TGTGCCAGCAGTGAGATACTACAGGGTATCTATGGCTACACCTTC.

This clonotype was counted many times. The rearrangement uses TRBV7-9 and TRBJ2-3; 9 bases are shared with TRBD2. Germline CDR1 SEHNR, CDR2 FQNEAQ (reference sequence). J was trimmed by 4 bases and V by 5 bases; bases with no gene match: 16. The CDR3 runs 18 residues. The CDR3 coding sequence is TGTGCCAGCAGCCCTGAAGGCGGGGGGGCCAGCTTGGCAGATACGCAGTATTTT. Translating gives CASSPEGGGASLADTQYF.